Given below is one TCR beta chain in context. Its antigen is not identified. 13 Jbeta primers and 60 Vbeta primers were used for the PCR. Some clones are missing from TCRdb's copy, which holds only in-frame ones; the method was immunoSEQ multiplex PCR. The sample includes about 140,000 clones, 78% of them seen just once. The data stem from a study of cytomegalovirus exposure and HLA in healthy donors. General study results and limits: In an earlier analysis, about 90% or about 30%: the productive usage of most TCR beta V segments. Clonal expansion, a later analysis showed, was greater in HLA-associated TCR beta chains than in equally common others.

The length of the CDR3 is 13 residues. Germline CDR1 is MRHNA and CDR2 is SNTAGT. Trimming removed 6 bases from V and 3 bases from J, with 12 bases in between. V and J are TRBV6-4 and TRBJ2-7; D is perhaps TRBD2 (6 bases). This TCR was recovered from a male donor in good health and CMV-seronegative. Sequencing was performed on PBMCs. This CDR3 reads CASSRDLGYEQYF. The CDR3 nucleotides are TGTGCCAGCAGCCGGGACTTGGGCTACGAGCAGTACTTC.